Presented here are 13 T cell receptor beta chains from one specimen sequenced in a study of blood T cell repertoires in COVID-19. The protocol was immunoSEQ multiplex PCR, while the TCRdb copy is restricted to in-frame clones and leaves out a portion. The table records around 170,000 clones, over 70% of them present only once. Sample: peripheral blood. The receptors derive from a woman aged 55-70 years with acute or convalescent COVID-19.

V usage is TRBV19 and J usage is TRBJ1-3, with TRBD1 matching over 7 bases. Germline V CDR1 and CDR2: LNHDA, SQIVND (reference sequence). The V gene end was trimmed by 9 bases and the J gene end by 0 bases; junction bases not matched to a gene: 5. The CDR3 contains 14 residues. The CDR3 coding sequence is TGTGCCAGCCGGGACAGAAGCTCTGGAAACACCATATATTTT. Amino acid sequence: CASRDRSSGNTIYF.

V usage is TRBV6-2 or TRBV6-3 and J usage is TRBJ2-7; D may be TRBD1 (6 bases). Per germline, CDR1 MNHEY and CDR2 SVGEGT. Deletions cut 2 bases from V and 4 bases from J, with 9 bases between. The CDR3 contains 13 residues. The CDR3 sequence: CASSYGQRYEQYF. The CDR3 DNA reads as TGTGCCAGCAGTTACGGACAGCGTTACGAGCAGTACTTC.

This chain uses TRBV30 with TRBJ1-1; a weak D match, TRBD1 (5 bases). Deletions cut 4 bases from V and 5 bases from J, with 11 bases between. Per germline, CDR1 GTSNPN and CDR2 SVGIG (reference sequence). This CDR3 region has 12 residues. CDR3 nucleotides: TGTGCCTGGAACCCAGGGAGGACTGAAGCTTTCTTT. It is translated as CAWNPGRTEAFF.

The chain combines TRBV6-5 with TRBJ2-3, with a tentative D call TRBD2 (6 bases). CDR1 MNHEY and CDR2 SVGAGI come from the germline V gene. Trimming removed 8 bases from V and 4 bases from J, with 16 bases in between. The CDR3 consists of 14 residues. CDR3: CASGGEESADTQYF. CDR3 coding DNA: TGTGCCAGCGGCGGGGAGGAATCCGCAGATACGCAGTATTTT.

Here the CDR3 reads CASSSEGMGNQPQHF. The DNA for the CDR3 is TGTGCCAGCAGTTCAGAGGGAATGGGCAATCAGCCCCAGCATTTT. The V and J genes are TRBV6-2 or TRBV6-3 and TRBJ1-5, with D unresolved. V dropped 4 bases and J dropped 2 bases, with 12 bases sitting between them. This CDR3 spans 15 amino acids. CDR1 MNHEY and CDR2 SVGEGT come from the germline V gene.

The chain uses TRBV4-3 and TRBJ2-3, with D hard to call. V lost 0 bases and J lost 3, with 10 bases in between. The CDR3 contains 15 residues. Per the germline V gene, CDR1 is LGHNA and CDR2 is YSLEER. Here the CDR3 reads CASSQDWLPTDTQYF. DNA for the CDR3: TGCGCCAGCAGCCAAGACTGGCTCCCGACAGATACGCAGTATTTT.

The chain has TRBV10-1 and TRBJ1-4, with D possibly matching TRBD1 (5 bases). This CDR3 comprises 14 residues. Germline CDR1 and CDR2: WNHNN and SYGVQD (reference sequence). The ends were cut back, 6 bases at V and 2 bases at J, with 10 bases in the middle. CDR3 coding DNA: TGCGCCAGCAGCCGCGACAGCACTAATGAAAAACTGTTTTTT. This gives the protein CASSRDSTNEKLFF.

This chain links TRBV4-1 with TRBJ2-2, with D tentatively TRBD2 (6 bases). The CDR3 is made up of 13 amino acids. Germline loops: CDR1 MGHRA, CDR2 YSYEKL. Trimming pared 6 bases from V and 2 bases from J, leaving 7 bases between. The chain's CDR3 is CASRGLNTGELFF. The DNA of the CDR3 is TGCGCCAGCAGAGGACTAAACACCGGGGAGCTGTTTTTT.

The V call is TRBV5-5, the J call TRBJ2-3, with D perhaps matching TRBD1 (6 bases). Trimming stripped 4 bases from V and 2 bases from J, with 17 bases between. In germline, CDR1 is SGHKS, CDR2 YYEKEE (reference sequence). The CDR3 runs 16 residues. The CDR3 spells CASSVRGQTLTDTQYF. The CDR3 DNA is TGTGCCAGCAGCGTCCGAGGACAGACGCTCACAGATACGCAGTATTTT.

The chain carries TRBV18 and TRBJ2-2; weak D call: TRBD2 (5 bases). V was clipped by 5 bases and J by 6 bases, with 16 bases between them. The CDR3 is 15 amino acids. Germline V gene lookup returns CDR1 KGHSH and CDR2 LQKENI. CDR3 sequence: CASSTWTVKPGELFF. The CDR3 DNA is TGTGCCAGCTCAACGTGGACTGTCAAACCCGGGGAGCTGTTTTTT.

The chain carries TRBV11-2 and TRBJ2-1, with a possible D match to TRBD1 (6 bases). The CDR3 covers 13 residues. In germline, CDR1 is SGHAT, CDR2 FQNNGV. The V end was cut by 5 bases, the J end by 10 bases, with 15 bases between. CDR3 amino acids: CASSHPGAGEQFF. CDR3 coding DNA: TGTGCCAGCAGCCACCCAGGGGCCGGGGAGCAGTTCTTC.

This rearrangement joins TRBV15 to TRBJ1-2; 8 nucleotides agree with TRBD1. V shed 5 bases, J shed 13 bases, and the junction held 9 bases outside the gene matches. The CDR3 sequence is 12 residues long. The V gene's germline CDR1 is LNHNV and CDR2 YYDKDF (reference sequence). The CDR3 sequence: CATSGRDRSCTF. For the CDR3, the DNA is TGTGCCACCAGCGGACGGGACAGGTCTTGCACCTTC.

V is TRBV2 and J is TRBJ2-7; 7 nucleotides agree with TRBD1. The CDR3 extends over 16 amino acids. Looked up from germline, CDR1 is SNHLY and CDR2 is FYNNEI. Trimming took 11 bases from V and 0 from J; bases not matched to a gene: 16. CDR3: CAGLLDHRDSSYEQYF. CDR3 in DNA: TGTGCCGGGCTACTAGACCACCGGGACAGCTCCTACGAGCAGTACTTC.